These 21 T cell receptor beta chains share one sample of origin, sequenced in a study of control samples from healthy donors and cancer patients. Sequencing used immunoSEQ multiplex PCR; TCRdb keeps in-frame clones, though not all of them. This table holds more than 9,500 clones, 70% to 90% found once. Input material: formalin-fixed, paraffin-embedded tissue. The receptor source for this set is a male donor with melanoma.

The chain carries TRBV11-3 and TRBJ2-7, with 10 bases matching TRBD2. Trimming cost V 6 bases and J 1 base; bases outside gene matches: 3. The CDR3 length is 14 residues. CDR1 is SGHNT, CDR2 YENEEA, per germline. CDR3 coding DNA: TGTGCCAGCAGTCCTAGCGGGAGATCCTACGAGCAGTACTTC. Its translation: CASSPSGRSYEQYF.

V gene TRBV30 combines with J gene TRBJ2-1; D is unresolved. Trimming stripped 3 bases from V and 8 bases from J, with 8 bases between. Germline loops: CDR1 GTSNPN, CDR2 SVGIG (reference sequence). The CDR3 length is 11 residues. The CDR3 DNA reads TGTGCCTGGAGCTCCCCCCATGAGCAGTTCTTC. It yields the protein CAWSSPHEQFF.

This chain connects TRBV11-3 to TRBJ2-1, with 12 bases aligning to TRBD2. Per germline, CDR1 SGHNT and CDR2 YENEEA. The CDR3 has 16 residues. V lost 6 bases, J lost 2 bases, and 5 bases stayed unmatched. The CDR3 reads CASRMTSGSPYNEQFF. The CDR3 DNA follows: TGTGCCAGCAGGATGACTAGCGGGAGCCCCTACAATGAGCAGTTCTTC. Full variable domain (rest looked up from reference TRBV11-3 and TRBJ2-1): EAGVVQSPRYKIIEKKQPVAFWCNPISGHNTLYWYLQNLGQGPELLIRYENEEAVDDSQLPKDRFSAERLKGVDSTLKIQPAELGDSAVYLCASRMTSGSPYNEQFFGPGTRLTVL.

V usage is TRBV6-4 and J usage is TRBJ2-3; 8 bases agree with TRBD2. This CDR3 contains 14 residues. V gave up 10 bases and J gave up 5 bases; unmatched junction bases: 11. Germline CDR1 and CDR2: MRHNA and SNTAGT. In DNA form, the CDR3 reads TGTGCCATCCCCTCGGGGGGGCAGGAAGATACGCAGTATTTT. Translated: CAIPSGGQEDTQYF.

V gene TRBV7-9 combines with J gene TRBJ2-3, with 9 bases fitting TRBD1. This CDR3 region has 15 residues. Germline lookup yields CDR1 SEHNR and CDR2 FQNEAQ (reference sequence). J lost 6 bases, V lost 4 bases, and 8 bases had no gene match. In nucleotides, the CDR3 is TGTGCCAGCAGCTCATACAGGGGGCGGTCGGATACGCAGTATTTT. The encoded protein is CASSSYRGRSDTQYF.

This chain joins TRBV21-1 and TRBJ1-1; the listed D gene, TRBD1, was not tested against the DNA. TRBV21-1 constitutes a pseudogene. The CDR3 is made up of 17 amino acids. The CDR3 loop is CASSPFVSKGAGTEAFF. The CDR3 DNA is TGTGCCAGCAGCCCCTTCGTCTCAAAGGGGGCTGGGACTGAAGCTTTCTTT.

This sequence joins TRBV13 and TRBJ2-4; 8 nucleotides align to TRBD2. Per germline, CDR1 PRHDT and CDR2 FYEKMQ (reference sequence). Trimming cost V 5 bases and J 4 bases; bases outside gene matches: 13. CDR3 size: 17 residues. Here the CDR3 reads CASSQENLAGIKNIQYF. CDR3 nucleotide sequence: TGTGCCAGCAGCCAGGAGAATTTAGCGGGGATAAAAAACATTCAGTACTTC.

This chain links TRBV19 with TRBJ1-5; no firm D call. Trimming removed 3 bases at V and 0 bases at J, with 9 bases between. The CDR3 is made up of 15 amino acids. Germline-derived CDR1 and CDR2 are LNHDA and SQIVND (reference sequence). CDR3 in amino acids: CASSMYAYSNQPQHF. The DNA for the CDR3 is TGTGCCAGTAGTATGTATGCATATAGCAATCAGCCCCAGCATTTT.

This chain links TRBV6-5 with TRBJ2-2; 9 nucleotides match TRBD1. V shed 6 bases, J shed 7 bases, and the junction held 6 bases outside the gene matches. This CDR3 has 14 residues. Germline lookup yields CDR1 MNHEY and CDR2 SVGAGI. The CDR3 DNA follows: TGTGCCAGCAGAATACAGGGGGCAGGCGGGGAGCTGTTTTTT. Protein: CASRIQGAGGELFF.

The chain employs TRBV10-3 and TRBJ2-5; 8 bases are a match to TRBD1. Germline V lookup: CDR1 ENHRY, CDR2 SYGVKD. V gave up 10 bases and J gave up 4 bases; unmatched junction bases: 2. The CDR3 is made up of 11 amino acids. The CDR3 sequence: CATGGRETQYF. DNA for the CDR3: TGTGCCACAGGGGGCCGAGAGACCCAGTACTTC.

This chain joins TRBV10-1 and TRBJ2-3; no firm D call. CDR1 and CDR2 (germline): WNHNN, SYGVQD (reference sequence). Trimming pared 3 bases from V and 2 bases from J, leaving 12 bases between. This CDR3 has 15 residues. The CDR3 spells CASSDPRLPTDTQYF. Here the CDR3 DNA reads TGCGCCAGCAGTGACCCTAGGCTGCCCACAGATACGCAGTATTTT.

The chain has TRBV4-2 and TRBJ2-1; 7 bases line up with TRBD2. Trimming took 1 base from V and 1 from J; bases not matched to a gene: 4. In germline, CDR1 is LGHNA, CDR2 YNFKEQ. The CDR3 is made up of 16 amino acids. The CDR3 sequence is CASSQGPSGSYNEQFF. As DNA, the CDR3 is TGTGCCAGCAGCCAAGGGCCTAGCGGTTCCTACAATGAGCAGTTCTTC.

V gene TRBV27 combines with J gene TRBJ2-7, with D tentatively TRBD1 (6 bases). V was pared by 6 bases and J by 4 bases, with 16 bases between. The CDR3 length is 14 residues. CDR1 is MNHEY and CDR2 is SMNVEV in the germline V gene (reference sequence). The CDR3 sequence: CASSLTGYPYEQYF. The CDR3 region has the DNA TGTGCCAGCAGCCTGACAGGTTACCCTTACGAGCAGTACTTC.

The V gene is TRBV4-3, the J gene TRBJ2-1; D unresolved. CDR1 is LGHNA and CDR2 is YSLEER in the germline V gene. The CDR3 length is 12 residues. Trimming removed 0 bases at V and 7 bases at J, with 4 bases between. CDR3 nucleotides: TGCGCCAGCAGCCAAGAGGGGAATGAGCAGTTCTTC. It yields the protein CASSQEGNEQFF.

A remark on this clone: A junction boundary mismatches the germline segment, possibly from a read error. The chain couples TRBV6-2 or TRBV6-3 to TRBJ1-5, with D uncertain. The CDR3 is 14 amino acids. Germline-derived CDR1 and CDR2 are MNHEY and SVGEGT. CDR3 bases: TGTGCCAGCAGTGCCTGGGCTAGCAATCAGTCCCAGCATTTT. Translating gives CASSAWASNQSQHF.

The chain joins TRBV5-1 to TRBJ1-3; maybe TRBD1 (5 bases). CDR3 length: 17 residues. CDR1 is SGHRS, CDR2 YFSETQ, per germline. Trimming took 0 bases from V and 2 from J, leaving 15 bases between them. The CDR3 here is CASSLAGRGETGNTIYF. Written as DNA, the CDR3 is TGCGCCAGCAGCTTGGCCGGGAGGGGCGAGACTGGAAACACCATATATTTT.

The J gene is TRBJ2-7, the V gene TRBV11-2; D uncertain. V dropped 5 bases and J dropped 0 bases, with 5 bases sitting between them. The length of the CDR3 is 12 residues. CDR1 and CDR2 from the germline V gene are SGHAT and FQNNGV. This chain's CDR3 is CASSRPSYEQYF. The DNA of the CDR3 is TGTGCCAGCAGCCGTCCCTCCTACGAGCAGTACTTC.

The chain has TRBV10-3 and TRBJ1-1; D is ambiguous. The germline V gene encodes CDR1 ENHRY and CDR2 SYGVKD. The CDR3 has 11 residues. The V and J ends lost 3 bases and 11 bases respectively, with 10 bases between them. CDR3 sequence (DNA): TGTGCCATCAGTGACGACTTAGACGCTTTCTTT. Translating gives CAISDDLDAFF.

This clone was counted only a few times. The chain joins TRBV7-9 to TRBJ2-7; TRBD1 is a possible D gene (6 bases). Germline CDR1 reads SEHNR; CDR2 reads FQNEAQ (reference sequence). V was cut by 4 bases and J by 2 bases, with 12 bases left in between. The CDR3 totals 14 residues. The CDR3 spells CASSSVTGPYEQYF. The CDR3 region has the DNA TGTGCCAGCAGCTCGGTGACAGGCCCCTACGAGCAGTACTTC.

The chain links TRBV29-1 to TRBJ2-3; 7 positions agree with TRBD1. Germline CDR1 is SQVTM and CDR2 is ANQGSEA. CDR3 size: 12 residues. Trimming cost V 8 bases and J 1 base; bases outside gene matches: 3. The CDR3: CSSGQGTDTQYF. CDR3 DNA: TGCAGCTCCGGACAGGGCACAGATACGCAGTATTTT.

V is TRBV7-3 and J is TRBJ2-7; D unclear. V was cut by 2 bases and J by 5 bases, with 10 bases left in between. The CDR3 totals 13 residues. Germline lookup yields CDR1 SGHTA and CDR2 FQGTGA. The CDR3 sequence is CASSLSGSDEQYF. In DNA, the CDR3 is TGTGCCAGCAGCTTATCAGGATCTGACGAGCAGTACTTC.